The T cell receptor (beta chain) under discussion was sequenced for a study of T cells after yellow fever vaccination (dated by TCRdb to 2018 to 2020). With respect to the entire study: The SMART-Seq v4 Ultra Low Input RNA kit was used to prepare libraries from fractions with low cell numbers. To follow T-cell clones before and after primary and booster YFV17D yellow fever vaccination, bulk TCR alpha and beta repertoires were sequenced over time. Bulk PBMC replicates and cell subsets were isolated from blood drawn at multiple timepoints before and after both primary and secondary immunization. The cohort comprised two healthy male donors, one aged 18 to 30 and one aged 30 to 40 years. The paper as a whole reports these results and caveats: Computational filtering was needed because FACS-sorted repertoires could contain abundant contaminating clonotypes from the bulk population. Most clones expanded after primary vaccination were re-detected after the booster (almost 97% of CD4 and around 86% of CD8), suggesting broad memory maintenance. A small share of clonotypes occurred in both CD4 and CD8 compartments, likely arising from convergent recombination. The secondary T-cell response was found to be weaker but faster than the primary response, with a peak reached on day 5 rather than on day 15. Only a couple of donors were included in the study, so the extent to which the findings can be generalized is limited.

The treatment or condition label corresponds to: live attenuated yellow fever vaccine strain. A standard Ficoll-Paque protocol was used to isolate PBMCs from peripheral blood. Dynabeads CD4 and CD8 positive selection kits were used to isolate the CD4 and CD8 T-cell fractions. TriZol was used to extract RNA from bulk PBMCs, from CD4 and CD8 fractions, and from dextramer-positive and dextramer-negative fractions. The reads were generated on an Illumina NovaSeq 6000. TCR cDNA was synthesized by 5'RACE template switching, through which a universal primer site and unique molecular identifiers were introduced. Priming of cDNA synthesis was performed from both the TCR alpha and TCR beta constant segments. Libraries were amplified in two PCR steps, with sample barcodes and sequencing adapters added in the second step. Sequencing of libraries was done on Illumina HiSeq 2500 (2x100 bp) or NovaSeq (2x150 bp). On the authors' methods: Reads were demultiplexed and collapsed into UMI consensus sequences with MIGEC, and V(D)J alignment was performed with MiXCR. Clonotypes responding to the vaccine were identified with edgeR on replicate PBMC samples, with the criteria of FDR below 0.01 and a log2 fold change above 5 up to day 15. Bulk clonotypes were assigned CD4 or CD8 identity according to which sequenced CD4 or CD8 repertoire held them at higher abundance. The public reads were reprocessed in TCRdb via fastp at Q25 and MiXCR, keeping in-frame beta chains. Rows are unified per CDR3 protein, each entry keeping the most common DNA and genes. Here the V and J calls rest on TCRdb's processing, not on the authors' analysis. Across this sample there are 120,000 or so distinct CDR3 sequences, with almost 9% seen only once. The ten most abundant clones make up less than 40% of the sample.

This clonotype has just a few counts. The antigen it binds to is not known. One base away there is no much larger clone; base qualities are not given. The source is a young man who received the YFV17D yellow fever vaccine. This specimen consisted of CD8+ T cells sorted from PBMCs, obtained on the day of the yellow fever booster vaccination.

The CDR3 reads as follows: CASSPWSTYEQYF. The nucleotides are TGTGCCAGCTCGCCCTGGTCAACCTACGAGCAGTACTTC. Here the chain combines TRBV18 and TRBJ2-7; no D segment can be confidently identified. CDR1 and CDR2, per the germline V gene, are KGHSH and LQKENI. Spanning cysteine to phenylalanine, the CDR3 consists of 13 amino acids. Only CDR3 DNA remains: 39 bases, in frame from the first base. The junction carries 11 bases between V and J, which are trimmed by 6 bases and 2 bases respectively.